A single sample gave rise to the 13 T cell receptor beta chains below, sequenced in a study of identical twins. TCRdb re-derived calls from the 5' RACE reads in MiXCR, one entry per CDR3 protein. The table includes hundreds of thousands of distinct CDR3 sequences, about 7% detected once. The sample also formed part of further work on yellow fever vaccine responses in identical twins.

Sequences were obtained from PBMCs. These receptors originate from a woman aged 18-29 years in good health.

For the CDR3, the DNA is TGTGCCAGTAGTAAGGGGGGGAAAAAAAAAGACACCGGGGAGCTGTTTTTT. Protein: CASSKGGKKKDTGELFF. The rearrangement uses TRBV19 and TRBJ2-2, with D perhaps matching TRBD2 (7 bases). Germline CDR1 and CDR2: LNHDA and SQIVND (reference sequence). The CDR3 is 17 residues long. The V and J ends lost 4 bases and 3 bases respectively, with 18 bases between them.

This clonotype has at least ten counts. This rearrangement joins TRBV5-1 to TRBJ1-1; TRBD1 matches 7 bases. V shed 0 bases and J 3 bases; nucleotides not matched to a gene: 5. In germline, CDR1 is SGHRS, CDR2 YFSETQ. The CDR3 contains 15 residues. The CDR3 protein is CASSLDPDRDTEAFF. For the CDR3, the DNA is TGCGCCAGCAGCTTGGATCCTGACAGGGACACTGAAGCTTTCTTT.

This clonotype was picked up many times. This chain joins TRBV12-3 or TRBV12-4 and TRBJ2-3, with 9 bases that match TRBD2. The CDR3 runs to 14 residues. V lost 10 bases, J lost 6 bases, and 11 bases stayed unmatched. The CDR3 reads CATTLAGATDTQYF. The CDR3 nucleotides are TGTGCCACTACCTTAGCGGGAGCCACGGATACGCAGTATTTT.

In its sample, this clonotype was seen a few times. J is TRBJ1-1 and V is TRBV7-8, with TRBD1 as a possible D gene (6 bases). Germline V gene lookup returns CDR1 SGHVS and CDR2 FQNEAQ. Deletions cut 5 bases from V and 5 bases from J, with 15 bases between. The CDR3 spans 14 residues. The CDR3, as DNA: TGTGCCAGCAGCCCAAACAGGGTTCGAACTGAAGCTTTCTTT. This translates into CASSPNRVRTEAFF.

CDR3 DNA: TGTGCCAGCAGCTACCCAGGACTAGCGGTGAATGAGCAGTTCTTC. It yields the protein CASSYPGLAVNEQFF. The chain combines TRBV11-2 with TRBJ2-1, with 10 nucleotides matching TRBD2. The CDR3 has 15 amino acids. The J segment lost 7 bases and the V segment lost 4 bases, leaving 7 bases of the junction unmatched. Germline CDR1 reads SGHAT; CDR2 reads FQNNGV.

This clonotype was picked up many times. The chain links TRBV14 to TRBJ1-1; D gene unclear. V shed 1 base and J shed 6 bases, with 6 bases lying between them. The CDR3 totals 12 residues. Germline V gives CDR1 SGHDN, CDR2 FVKESK. This chain's CDR3 is CASSQGEAEAFF. In DNA, the CDR3 is TGTGCCAGCAGCCAAGGGGAGGCTGAAGCTTTCTTT.

CDR3: CSASVMDRENTEAFF. CDR3 DNA sequence: TGCAGTGCTAGTGTAATGGACAGGGAGAACACTGAAGCTTTCTTT. The chain links TRBV20-1 to TRBJ1-1; 8 nucleotides agree with TRBD1. This CDR3 is 15 amino acids long. V shed 3 bases, J shed 1 base, and the junction held 7 bases outside the gene matches. Germline values: CDR1 DFQATT, CDR2 SNEGSKA (reference sequence).

The chain combines TRBV20-1 with TRBJ2-1; TRBD2 agrees at 8 bases. The CDR3 loop spans 17 amino acids. Germline CDR1 is DFQATT and CDR2 is SNEGSKA (reference sequence). V gave up 0 bases and J gave up 7 bases; unmatched junction bases: 14. The CDR3 nucleotides read TGCAGTGCTAGAGAAGGAACTAGCGGACCTCTCGGGAATGAGCAGTTCTTC. Translation: CSAREGTSGPLGNEQFF.

This clonotype showed up many times. The chain carries TRBV18 and TRBJ2-7, with a possible D match to TRBD1 (5 bases). CDR3 length: 15 amino acids. Germline CDR1 is KGHSH and CDR2 is LQKENI. Trimming removed 2 bases from V and 0 bases from J, with 11 bases in between. The CDR3 sequence: CASSPTGQSSYEQYF. The CDR3 coding sequence is TGTGCCAGCTCACCAACCGGACAAAGCTCCTACGAGCAGTACTTC.

At least ten counts were recorded for this clonotype. The V call is TRBV15, the J call TRBJ2-1; possible D gene TRBD2, 6 bases. Germline V gives CDR1 LNHNV, CDR2 YYDKDF (reference sequence). The CDR3 is 14 amino acids. Trimming shortened V by 0 bases and J by 5 bases, and 8 bases separated the two germline ends. This CDR3 is CATSRDPGDNEQFF. The CDR3 DNA sequence: TGTGCCACCAGCAGAGATCCGGGGGACAATGAGCAGTTCTTC.

The chain carries TRBV20-1 and TRBJ1-2, with TRBD1 matching 10 bases. This CDR3 region has 16 residues. V gave up 3 bases and J gave up 7 bases; unmatched junction bases: 14. Germline V CDR1 and CDR2: DFQATT, SNEGSKA (reference sequence). CDR3 DNA: TGCAGTGCTAGTAATCGGGGGACAGGGGTAGGTGTTGGCTACACCTTC. Protein product: CSASNRGTGVGVGYTF.

Only a few counts were recorded for this clonotype. The chain joins TRBV7-9 to TRBJ2-3, with 9 bases lining up with TRBD2. The CDR3 runs to 16 residues. Trimming cost V 4 bases and J 2 bases; bases outside gene matches: 7. Looked up from germline, CDR1 is SEHNR and CDR2 is FQNEAQ (reference sequence). The DNA for the CDR3 is TGTGCCAGCAGCTCGGCGACTAGCGGTAACACAGATACGCAGTATTTT. Translation gives CASSSATSGNTDTQYF.

This clonotype was seen a handful of times. The chain has TRBV12-3 or TRBV12-4 and TRBJ2-1; D not certain. CDR3 size: 13 residues. With 4 bases removed from V and 8 bases from J, the gap between germline ends came to 12 bases. CDR3 residues: CASSSNRPHEQFF. The CDR3 region has the DNA TGTGCCAGCAGTTCGAACAGACCCCATGAGCAGTTCTTC.